These 21 T cell receptor beta chains came from one sample sequenced in a study of blood T cell repertoires in COVID-19. Assay: immunoSEQ multiplex PCR; the TCRdb copy retains only in-frame clones and omits some. Here the sample spans over 55,000 clones, roughly 80% being singletons. The source material was peripheral blood. These TCRs come from a human donor in a cohort sampled during active COVID-19.

This clone came up a few times. V is TRBV2 and J is TRBJ1-1, with 9 bases matching TRBD1. This CDR3 spans 13 amino acids. V was clipped by 2 bases and J by 11 bases; unmatched bases: 6. Germline V gene data show CDR1 as SNHLY and CDR2 as FYNNEI. CDR3 DNA: TGTGCCAGCAGTGAATTTTTCGACAGGGGGGCTTTCTTT. Translated: CASSEFFDRGAFF.

The chain carries TRBV27 and TRBJ2-1; D remains unclear. Trimming pared 4 bases from V and 5 bases from J, leaving 18 bases between. Germline CDR1 reads MNHEY; CDR2 reads SMNVEV (reference sequence). The CDR3 is 16 amino acids. CDR3 loop: CASSSPRTRGNNEQFF. DNA of the CDR3: TGTGCCAGCAGTTCCCCCCGAACCAGAGGTAACAATGAGCAGTTCTTC.

The chain combines TRBV5-1 with TRBJ1-1; 11 nucleotides line up with TRBD1. V trimming: 3 bases; J trimming: 1 base; junction bases outside the gene matches: 5. The CDR3 covers 16 residues. Per the germline V gene, CDR1 is SGHRS and CDR2 is YFSETQ. The CDR3 protein is CASSSDRGLANTEAFF. The CDR3 DNA follows: TGCGCCAGCAGCTCGGACAGGGGGCTTGCGAACACTGAAGCTTTCTTT.

The rearrangement links TRBV12-5 to TRBJ2-3; D not resolved. This CDR3 has 15 residues. Trimming took 0 bases from V and 0 from J, leaving 7 bases between them. Germline values: CDR1 LGHNT, CDR2 FRNRAP. Written as DNA, the CDR3 is TGTGCTAGTGGTTTGGTACGGGTTAGCACAGATACGCAGTATTTT. It encodes CASGLVRVSTDTQYF.

This clone was found once. This sequence joins TRBV7-8 and TRBJ2-7; D gene ambiguous. V was shortened by 5 bases and J by 2 bases, with 10 bases between the two germline ends. The germline V gene has CDR1 SGHVS and CDR2 FQNEAQ. CDR3 length: 13 residues. The CDR3 protein is CASSPGPTYEQYF. The CDR3 DNA reads as TGTGCCAGCAGCCCAGGCCCAACCTACGAGCAGTACTTC.

The chain combines TRBV7-2 with TRBJ2-3, with D maybe TRBD1 (5 bases). V lost 2 bases and J lost 8, with 5 bases in between. The CDR3 runs 11 residues. CDR1 and CDR2 from the germline V gene are SGHTA and FQGNSA. CDR3 bases: TGTGCCAGCAGCTTACAGGGTACGCAGTATTTT. It encodes CASSLQGTQYF.

The V and J genes are TRBV5-1 and TRBJ1-1; tentative D call: TRBD1 (6 bases). Per germline, CDR1 SGHRS and CDR2 YFSETQ. This CDR3 is built from 17 residues. Trimming took off 3 bases at V and 0 bases at J, with 18 bases between the two ends. Here the CDR3 DNA reads TGCGCCAGCAGCTACTCGGGACATACGACGATGAACACTGAAGCTTTCTTT. This encodes CASSYSGHTTMNTEAFF.

The rearrangement uses TRBV2 and TRBJ2-5; TRBD2 is a possible D gene (5 bases). Looked up from germline, CDR1 is SNHLY and CDR2 is FYNNEI. V shed 8 bases and J shed 5 bases, with 12 bases lying between them. This CDR3 is built from 12 residues. The CDR3 reads CASWTPPETQYF. The DNA of the CDR3 is TGTGCCAGCTGGACTCCCCCGGAGACCCAGTACTTC.

The rearrangement joins TRBV7-9 to TRBJ2-7; 10 bases map to TRBD1. Unmatched junction bases numbered 3, after V lost 6 bases and J lost 4 bases. Germline CDR1 SEHNR, CDR2 FQNEAQ (reference sequence). CDR3 length equals 13 residues. For the CDR3, the DNA is TGTGCCAGCAGGGACAGGGGGTCTTACGAGCAGTACTTC. Encoded protein: CASRDRGSYEQYF.

This clone was counted only a few times. This chain connects TRBV24-1 to TRBJ2-2; a weak D match, TRBD1 (5 bases). Germline V lookup: CDR1 KGHDR, CDR2 SFDVKD. The ends were cut back, 0 bases at V and 0 bases at J, with 7 bases in the middle. The CDR3 spans 16 residues. The CDR3 sequence: CATSDLKGTNTGELFF. CDR3 bases: TGTGCCACCAGTGATTTGAAGGGGACGAACACCGGGGAGCTGTTTTTT.

The V call is TRBV19, the J call TRBJ1-2, with D perhaps matching TRBD1 (6 bases). Trimming removed 2 bases at V and 5 bases at J, with 12 bases between. CDR3 length equals 14 residues. Germline CDR1 is LNHDA and CDR2 is SQIVND (reference sequence). The DNA of the CDR3 is TGTGCCAGTAGTATACAGGGGTCGTTATATGGCTACACCTTC. Its protein product is CASSIQGSLYGYTF.

The chain employs TRBV28 and TRBJ2-2, with 7 bases fitting TRBD1. The length of the CDR3 is 15 residues. Germline V gives CDR1 MDHEN, CDR2 SYDVKM. V lost 10 bases, J lost 1 base, and 9 bases stayed unmatched. The CDR3 DNA reads as TGTGCCACCTCGGCTGACAGGGTGAACACCGGGGAGCTGTTTTTT. This gives the protein CATSADRVNTGELFF.

This clone occurred once. V usage is TRBV28 and J usage is TRBJ1-2, with TRBD1 matching over 7 bases. CDR3 length: 15 amino acids. From germline, CDR1 is MDHEN and CDR2 SYDVKM. V lost 7 bases, J lost 7 bases, and 15 bases stayed unmatched. The CDR3 DNA reads TGTGCCAGCACCAAAGGGGGCAGGGCGGGGAGTGGCTACACCTTC. It encodes CASTKGGRAGSGYTF.

In its sample, this clone was seen many times. This chain uses TRBV5-4 with TRBJ1-2; TRBD1 might be the D (6 bases). V lost 4 bases and J lost 4, with 14 bases in between. The CDR3 runs to 14 residues. Per the germline V gene, CDR1 is SGHNT and CDR2 is YYREEE (reference sequence). CDR3 nucleotide sequence: TGTGCCAGCAGCCGGGAGGGGGGCCTCTATGGCTACACCTTC. It yields the protein CASSREGGLYGYTF.

The chain carries TRBV7-6 and TRBJ1-1, with D perhaps TRBD1 (5 bases). CDR1 is SGHVS, CDR2 FNYEAQ, per germline. The CDR3 consists of 13 residues. With 6 bases removed from V and 0 bases from J, the gap between germline ends came to 8 bases. For the CDR3, the DNA is TGTGCCAGCAGGCTAGGGGTGAACACTGAAGCTTTCTTT. It yields the protein CASRLGVNTEAFF.

The rearrangement joins TRBV19 to TRBJ2-7; weak D call: TRBD1 (6 bases). V was pared by 5 bases and J by 3 bases, with 23 bases between. The CDR3 loop spans 17 amino acids. Germline V gives CDR1 LNHDA, CDR2 SQIVND (reference sequence). For the CDR3, the DNA is TGTGCCAGTAGTCCTCAACAGGGTTTTACGTCGGACTACGAGCAGTACTTC. Protein product: CASSPQQGFTSDYEQYF.

The chain uses TRBV18 and TRBJ2-2, with TRBD1 as a possible D gene (6 bases). This CDR3 has 15 residues. Trimming took off 5 bases at V and 0 bases at J, with 10 bases between the two ends. Germline loops: CDR1 KGHSH, CDR2 LQKENI. The CDR3 DNA sequence: TGTGCCAGCTCAGCGGACAGCCCGAACACCGGGGAGCTGTTTTTT. Its protein is CASSADSPNTGELFF.

The J gene is TRBJ2-2, the V gene TRBV7-9, with a weak D call TRBD2 (5 bases). Trimming removed 1 base from V and 6 bases from J, with 9 bases in between. This CDR3 region has 14 residues. In germline, CDR1 is SEHNR, CDR2 FQNEAQ (reference sequence). CDR3 region: CASSLGGQPGELFF. For the CDR3, the DNA is TGTGCCAGCAGCTTAGGAGGGCAACCCGGGGAGCTGTTTTTT.

V is TRBV2 and J is TRBJ2-7; 7 positions agree with TRBD2. Losses at the gene ends were 4 bases for V and 3 bases for J; bases not matched to a gene: 6. The CDR3 sequence is 14 residues long. Germline V CDR1 and CDR2: SNHLY, FYNNEI. The CDR3 is CASSGLADLYEQYF. The DNA of the CDR3 is TGTGCCAGCAGTGGGCTAGCGGACCTCTACGAGCAGTACTTC.

This chain connects TRBV15 to TRBJ1-1; unclear D gene. V gave up 0 bases and J gave up 4 bases, with 12 bases separating them. Germline V gene lookup returns CDR1 LNHNV and CDR2 YYDKDF (reference sequence). This CDR3 is 15 amino acids long. CDR3 DNA sequence: TGTGCCACCAGCAGAGACAAGCTTTCGGGCACTGAAGCTTTCTTT. Translated, it gives CATSRDKLSGTEAFF.

This chain uses TRBV19 with TRBJ2-7; 7 nucleotides line up with TRBD2. Per germline, CDR1 LNHDA and CDR2 SQIVND (reference sequence). The trim removed 5 bases at V and 3 bases at J, leaving 7 bases unmatched. The length of the CDR3 is 14 residues. Written as DNA, the CDR3 is TGTGCCAGTAGTCCCCGACTAGCCAACTACGAGCAGTACTTC. This codes for CASSPRLANYEQYF.